This T cell receptor (beta chain) emerged from a study of blood T cells in healthy people across ages. General study points: Older age went with lower TCR beta diversity per million T cells, in a roughly linear way.

Through a sample-barcoded 5' primer and a J-beta primer mix, a second PCR was run for roughly 7 to 11 cycles. Samples each returned at least 3 million CDR3-containing paired-end reads. TCRdb re-derived calls from the 5' RACE reads in MiXCR, one entry per CDR3 protein. Of 700,000 or so distinct CDR3 sequences listed, 40% to 45% are singletons. The CDR3 is made up of 12 amino acids. Germline V gives CDR1 SGHDN, CDR2 FVKESK. Trimming removed 4 bases at V and 11 bases at J, with 13 bases between. With regard to this clonotype: Its cognate antigen is unknown.

Sequencing used blood. This chain connects TRBV14 to TRBJ2-3; D possibly uses TRBD1 or TRBD2 (6 bases each). The TCR originated in an elderly man in good health. The DNA for the CDR3 is TGTGCCAGCAGCCCGGGGGCGGGCAGGCAGTATTTT. Its translation is CASSPGAGRQYF.